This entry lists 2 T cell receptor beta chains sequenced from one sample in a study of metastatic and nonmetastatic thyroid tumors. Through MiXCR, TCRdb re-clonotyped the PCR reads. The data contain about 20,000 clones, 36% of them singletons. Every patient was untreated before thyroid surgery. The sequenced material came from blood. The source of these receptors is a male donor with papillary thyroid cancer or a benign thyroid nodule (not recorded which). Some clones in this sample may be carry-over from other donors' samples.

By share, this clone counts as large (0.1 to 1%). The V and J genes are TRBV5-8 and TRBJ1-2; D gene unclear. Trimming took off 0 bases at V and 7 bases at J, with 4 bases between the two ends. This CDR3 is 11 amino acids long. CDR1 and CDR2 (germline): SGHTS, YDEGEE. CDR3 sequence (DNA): TGTGCCAGCAGCTTGGTATTTGGCTACACCTTC. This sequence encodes CASSLVFGYTF.

CDR3 residues: CASRGRTAMSNQPQHF. Written as DNA, the CDR3 is TGTGCCAGTAGGGGAAGGACAGCCATGAGCAATCAGCCCCAGCATTTT. The rearrangement links TRBV19 to TRBJ1-5; possible D gene TRBD1, 6 bases. Germline-derived CDR1 and CDR2 are LNHDA and SQIVND (reference sequence). This CDR3 region has 16 residues. The germline V and J ends were trimmed by 6 bases and 1 base, with 16 bases remaining between them.